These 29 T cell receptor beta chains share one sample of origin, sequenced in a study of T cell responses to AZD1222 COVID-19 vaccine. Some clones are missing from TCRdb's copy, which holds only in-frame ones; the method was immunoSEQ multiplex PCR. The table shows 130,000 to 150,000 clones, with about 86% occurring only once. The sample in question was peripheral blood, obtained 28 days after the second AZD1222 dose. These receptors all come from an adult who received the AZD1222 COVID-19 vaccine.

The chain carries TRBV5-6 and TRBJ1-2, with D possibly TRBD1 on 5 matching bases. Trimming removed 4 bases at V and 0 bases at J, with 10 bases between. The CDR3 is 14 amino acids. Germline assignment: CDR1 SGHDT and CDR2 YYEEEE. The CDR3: CASSQGGANYGYTF. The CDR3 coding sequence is TGTGCCAGCAGCCAGGGCGGAGCTAACTATGGCTACACCTTC.

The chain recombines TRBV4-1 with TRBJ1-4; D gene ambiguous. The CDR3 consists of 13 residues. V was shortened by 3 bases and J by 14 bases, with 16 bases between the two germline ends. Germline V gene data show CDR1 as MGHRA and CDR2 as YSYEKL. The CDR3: CASSQEARRALFF. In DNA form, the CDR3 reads TGCGCCAGCAGCCAGGAGGCTCGTCGAGCCCTGTTTTTT.

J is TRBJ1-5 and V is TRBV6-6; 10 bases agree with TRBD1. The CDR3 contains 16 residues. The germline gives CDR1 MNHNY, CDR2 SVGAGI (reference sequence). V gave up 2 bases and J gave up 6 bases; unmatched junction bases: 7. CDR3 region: CASSYGTGEIGQPQHF. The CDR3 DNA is TGTGCCAGCAGTTACGGGACAGGGGAAATCGGTCAGCCCCAGCATTTT.

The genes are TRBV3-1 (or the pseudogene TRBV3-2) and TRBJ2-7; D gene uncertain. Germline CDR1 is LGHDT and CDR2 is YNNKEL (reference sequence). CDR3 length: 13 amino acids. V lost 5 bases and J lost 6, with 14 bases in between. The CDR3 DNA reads TGTGCCAGCAGCTTATCCTTGGTCGGCGAGCAGTACTTC. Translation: CASSLSLVGEQYF.

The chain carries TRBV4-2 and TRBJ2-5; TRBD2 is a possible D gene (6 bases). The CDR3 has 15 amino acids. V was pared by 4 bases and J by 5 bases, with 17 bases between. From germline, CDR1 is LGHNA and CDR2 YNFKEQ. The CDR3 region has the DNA TGTGCCAGCAGCCCGAAGTCTCTTGGGGGGGAGACCCAGTACTTC. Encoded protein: CASSPKSLGGETQYF.

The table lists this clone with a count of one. CDR3: CASSSGTYYEQYF. The CDR3 nucleotides read TGTGCCAGCAGTTCGGGGACATACTACGAGCAGTACTTC. The chain recombines TRBV28 with TRBJ2-7; TRBD1 is a possible D gene (6 bases). The CDR3 consists of 13 residues. Germline loops: CDR1 MDHEN, CDR2 SYDVKM. The V end lost 4 bases, the J end lost 3 bases, and 10 bases lay between the germline ends.

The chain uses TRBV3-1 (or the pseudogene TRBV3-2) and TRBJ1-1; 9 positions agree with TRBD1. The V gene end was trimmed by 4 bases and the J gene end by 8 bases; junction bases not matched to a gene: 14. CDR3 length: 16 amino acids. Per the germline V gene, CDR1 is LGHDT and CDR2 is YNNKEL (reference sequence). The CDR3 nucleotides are TGTGCCAGCAGCCTTCGACCGGGACAGGGTCAACCCGAAGCTTTCTTT. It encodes CASSLRPGQGQPEAFF.

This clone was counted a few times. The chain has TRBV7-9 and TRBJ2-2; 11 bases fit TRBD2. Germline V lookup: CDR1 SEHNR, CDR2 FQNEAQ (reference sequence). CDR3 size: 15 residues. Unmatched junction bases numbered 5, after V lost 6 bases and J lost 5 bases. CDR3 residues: CASSPLAGVTGELFF. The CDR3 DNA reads TGTGCCAGCAGTCCACTAGCGGGAGTGACCGGGGAGCTGTTTTTT.

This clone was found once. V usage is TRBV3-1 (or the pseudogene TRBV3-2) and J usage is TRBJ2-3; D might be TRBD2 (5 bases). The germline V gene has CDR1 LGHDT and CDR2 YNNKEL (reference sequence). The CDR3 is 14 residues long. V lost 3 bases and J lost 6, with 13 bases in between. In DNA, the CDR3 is TGTGCCAGCAGCCAGGCGGGCGTTTGGGATACGCAGTATTTT. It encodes CASSQAGVWDTQYF.

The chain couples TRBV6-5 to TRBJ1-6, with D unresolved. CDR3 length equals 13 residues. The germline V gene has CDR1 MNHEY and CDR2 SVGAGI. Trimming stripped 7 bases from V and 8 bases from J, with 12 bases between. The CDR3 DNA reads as TGTGCCAGCACTACAAACCAGTATTCACCCCTCCACTTT. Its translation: CASTTNQYSPLHF.

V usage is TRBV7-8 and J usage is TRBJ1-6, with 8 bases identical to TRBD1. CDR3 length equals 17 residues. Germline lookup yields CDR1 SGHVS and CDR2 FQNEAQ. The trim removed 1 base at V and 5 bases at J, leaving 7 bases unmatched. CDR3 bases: TGTGCCAGCAGCTTAGAGACAGGGGCCTGGGATAATTCACCCCTCCACTTT. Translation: CASSLETGAWDNSPLHF.

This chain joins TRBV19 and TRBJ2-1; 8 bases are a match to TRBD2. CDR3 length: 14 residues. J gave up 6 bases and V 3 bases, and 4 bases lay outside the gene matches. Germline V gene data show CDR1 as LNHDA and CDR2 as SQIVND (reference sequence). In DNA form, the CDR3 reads TGTGCCAGTAGTATTCTCGGGGGGGTCAATGAGCAGTTCTTC. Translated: CASSILGGVNEQFF.

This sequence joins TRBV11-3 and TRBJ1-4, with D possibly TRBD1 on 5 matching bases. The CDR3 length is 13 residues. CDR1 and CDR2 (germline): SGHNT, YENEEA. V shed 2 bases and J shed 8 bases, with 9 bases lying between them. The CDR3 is CASSLRGNEKLFF. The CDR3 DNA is TGTGCCAGCAGCTTAAGGGGTAACGAAAAACTGTTTTTT.

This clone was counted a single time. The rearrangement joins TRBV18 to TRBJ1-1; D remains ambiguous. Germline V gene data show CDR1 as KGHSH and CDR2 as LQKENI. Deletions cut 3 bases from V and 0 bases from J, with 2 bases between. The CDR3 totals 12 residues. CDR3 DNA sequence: TGTGCCAGCTCACCGTTGAACACTGAAGCTTTCTTT. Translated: CASSPLNTEAFF.

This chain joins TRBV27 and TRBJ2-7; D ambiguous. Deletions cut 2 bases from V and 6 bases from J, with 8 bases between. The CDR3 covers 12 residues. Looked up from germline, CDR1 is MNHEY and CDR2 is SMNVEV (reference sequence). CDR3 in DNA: TGTGCCAGCAGTTTACTGGGCGGCGAGCAGTACTTC. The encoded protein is CASSLLGGEQYF.

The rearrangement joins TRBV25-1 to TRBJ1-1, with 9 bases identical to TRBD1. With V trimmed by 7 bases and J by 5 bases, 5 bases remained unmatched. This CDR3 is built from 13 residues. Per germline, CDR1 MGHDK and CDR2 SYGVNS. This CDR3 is CASTGTGRTEAFF. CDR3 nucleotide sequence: TGTGCCAGCACCGGGACAGGGAGGACTGAAGCTTTCTTT.

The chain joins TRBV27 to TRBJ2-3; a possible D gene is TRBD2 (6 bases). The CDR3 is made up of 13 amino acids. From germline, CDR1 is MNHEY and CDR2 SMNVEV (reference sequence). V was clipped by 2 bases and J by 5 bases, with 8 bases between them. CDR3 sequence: CASSLGTQDTQYF. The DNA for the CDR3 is TGTGCCAGCAGTTTAGGGACTCAAGATACGCAGTATTTT.

This CDR3 is CASTLGGGGVNTEAFF. For the CDR3, the DNA is TGTGCCAGCACCTTAGGAGGTGGCGGGGTGAACACTGAAGCTTTCTTT. J is TRBJ1-1 and V is TRBV2; D is undetermined. V was clipped by 7 bases and J by 0 bases, with 18 bases between them. CDR3 length: 16 residues. Looked up from germline, CDR1 is SNHLY and CDR2 is FYNNEI. The variable domain in full, with the rest retrieved from reference TRBV2 and TRBJ1-1, is EPEVTQTPSHQVTQMGQEVILRCVPISNHLYFYWYRQILGQKVEFLVSFYNNEISEKSEIFDDQFSVERPDGSNFTLKIRSTKLEDSAMYFCASTLGGGGVNTEAFFGQGTRLTVV.

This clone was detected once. The CDR3 DNA is TGTGCCAGCAGCTCTAGAGGGGCTAGCAATCAGCCCCAGCATTTT. Protein product: CASSSRGASNQPQHF. V and J are TRBV7-2 and TRBJ1-5, with D possibly TRBD1 on 5 matching bases. V dropped 4 bases and J dropped 0 bases, with 10 bases sitting between them. Germline loops: CDR1 SGHTA, CDR2 FQGNSA. The CDR3 is made up of 15 amino acids.

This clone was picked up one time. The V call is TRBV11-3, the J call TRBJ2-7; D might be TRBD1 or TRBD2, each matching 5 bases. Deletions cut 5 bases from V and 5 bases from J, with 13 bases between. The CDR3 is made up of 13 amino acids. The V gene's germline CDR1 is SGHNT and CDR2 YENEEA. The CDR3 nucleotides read TGTGCCAGCAGCCGGGACCCAACCAACGAGCAGTACTTC. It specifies CASSRDPTNEQYF.

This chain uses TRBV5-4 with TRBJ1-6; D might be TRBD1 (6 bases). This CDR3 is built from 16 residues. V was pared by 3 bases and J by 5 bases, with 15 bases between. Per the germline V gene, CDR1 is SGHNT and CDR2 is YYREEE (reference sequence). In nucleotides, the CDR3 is TGTGCCAGCAGCTCCTACACACAGGGAGATAATTCACCCCTCCACTTT. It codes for CASSSYTQGDNSPLHF.

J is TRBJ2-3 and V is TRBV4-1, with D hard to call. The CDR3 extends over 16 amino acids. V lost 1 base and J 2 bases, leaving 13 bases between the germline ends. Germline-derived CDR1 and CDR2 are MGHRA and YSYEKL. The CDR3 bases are TGCGCCAGCAGCCAAGGAGGAAGGGTCGACACAGATACGCAGTATTTT. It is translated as CASSQGGRVDTDTQYF.

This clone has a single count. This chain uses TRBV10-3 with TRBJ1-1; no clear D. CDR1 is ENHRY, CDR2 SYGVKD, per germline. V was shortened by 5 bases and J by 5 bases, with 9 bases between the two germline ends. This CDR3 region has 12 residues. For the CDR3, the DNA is TGTGCCATCAGTAAAGGGAATACTGAAGCTTTCTTT. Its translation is CAISKGNTEAFF.

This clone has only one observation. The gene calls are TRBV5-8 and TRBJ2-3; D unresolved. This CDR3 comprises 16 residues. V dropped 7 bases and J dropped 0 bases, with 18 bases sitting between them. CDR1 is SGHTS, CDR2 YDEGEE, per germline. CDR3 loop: CASAPMGYLSTDTQYF. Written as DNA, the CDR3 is TGTGCCAGCGCCCCAATGGGGTACCTCAGCACAGATACGCAGTATTTT.

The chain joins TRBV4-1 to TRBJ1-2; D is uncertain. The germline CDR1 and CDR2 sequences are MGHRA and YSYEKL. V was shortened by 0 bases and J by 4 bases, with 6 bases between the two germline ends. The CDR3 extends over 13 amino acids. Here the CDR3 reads CASSQETLYGYTF. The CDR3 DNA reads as TGCGCCAGCAGCCAAGAGACACTCTATGGCTACACCTTC.

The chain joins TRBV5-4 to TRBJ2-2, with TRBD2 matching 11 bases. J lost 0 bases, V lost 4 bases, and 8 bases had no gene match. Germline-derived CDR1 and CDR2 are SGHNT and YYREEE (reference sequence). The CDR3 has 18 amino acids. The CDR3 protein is CASSAGTSGPANTGELFF. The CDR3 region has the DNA TGTGCCAGCAGCGCCGGGACTAGCGGCCCCGCGAACACCGGGGAGCTGTTTTTT.

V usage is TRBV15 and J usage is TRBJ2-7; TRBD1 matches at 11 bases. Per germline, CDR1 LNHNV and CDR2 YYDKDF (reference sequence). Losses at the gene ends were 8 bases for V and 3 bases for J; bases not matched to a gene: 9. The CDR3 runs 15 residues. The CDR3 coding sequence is TGTGCCACCGGCATTCCGGGACAGGGGGTCTACGAGCAGTACTTC. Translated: CATGIPGQGVYEQYF.

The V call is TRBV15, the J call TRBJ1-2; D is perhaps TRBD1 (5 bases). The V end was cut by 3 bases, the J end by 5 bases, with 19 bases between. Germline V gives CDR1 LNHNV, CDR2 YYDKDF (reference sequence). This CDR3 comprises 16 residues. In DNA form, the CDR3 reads TGTGCCACCAGCAGTGACATACAGGCCCCTACATATGGCTACACCTTC. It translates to CATSSDIQAPTYGYTF.

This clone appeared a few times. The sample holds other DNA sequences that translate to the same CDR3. The DNA of the CDR3 is TGTGCCAGCAGCGCCGGGTACGAGCAGTACTTC. Translated: CASSAGYEQYF. The V gene is TRBV9, the J gene TRBJ2-7, with D hard to call. Looked up from germline, CDR1 is SGDLS and CDR2 is YYNGEE. This CDR3 has 11 residues. V lost 3 bases to trimming and J lost 4 bases, with 5 bases between them. Together with reference TRBV9 and TRBJ2-7, the CDR3 gives the full variable domain: DSGVTQTPKHLITATGQRVTLRCSPRSGDLSVYWYQQSLDQGLQFLIQYYNGEERAKGNILERFSAQQFPDLHSELNLSSLELGDSALYFCASSAGYEQYFGPGTRLTVT.